A selection of T cell receptor beta chains follows, all from one sample in a study of early T cells in non-severe SARS-CoV-2 infection. One entry per CDR3 protein, called by TCRdb with MiXCR from the 5' RACE reads. This sample has fewer than 65,000 distinct CDR3 sequences, with about 10% found just once. Sequencing used whole blood, obtained at baseline. The receptors come from an adult who was a healthcare worker with PCR-confirmed SARS-CoV-2 infection or an uninfected control (not recorded which). Both conserved end residues are part of each CDR3. D genes are given only for firm matches. Clone size is shown for a subset of rows, as once, few, many or a class of expanded clone.

D: -; size: few; J: TRBJ1-5; V: TRBV29-1; DNA: TGCAAGGGTGGGGAGGAGAGACAGCCCCAGCATTTT; CDR3: CKGGEERQPQHF
D: TRBD2; size: many; J: TRBJ2-1; V: TRBV12-3/TRBV12-4; DNA: TGTGCCAGCAGCCCGCGGGGGGCCCACAATGAGCAGTTCTTC; CDR3: CASSPRGAHNEQFF
D: -; size: many; J: TRBJ2-3; V: TRBV5-4; DNA: TGTGCCAGCAGCTTGCGTCTAAACACAGATACGCAGTATTTT; CDR3: CASSLRLNTDTQYF
D: -; size: few; J: TRBJ2-7; V: TRBV18; DNA: TGTGCCAGCTCACCACGCCCCTTCGGCCTAGCCCCTTACGAGCAGTACTTC; CDR3: CASSPRPFGLAPYEQYF
D: TRBD2; size: many; J: TRBJ2-7; V: TRBV9; DNA: TGTGCCAGCAGCGCTAGCGGGAGGGCAAGCGAGCAGTACTTC; CDR3: CASSASGRASEQYF
D: TRBD1; size: few; J: TRBJ2-5; V: TRBV6-2/TRBV6-3; DNA: TGTGCCAGCAGTTTCCACCGGGACAGGGTTATTTCAGAGACCCAGTACTTC; CDR3: CASSFHRDRVISETQYF
D: TRBD1; size: -; J: TRBJ1-1; V: TRBV6-1; DNA: TGTGCCAGCAGTGTGACGACAGGGTTAGCGAACACTGAAGCTTTCTTT; CDR3: CASSVTTGLANTEAFF
D: -; size: many; J: TRBJ1-1; V: TRBV28; DNA: TGTGCCAGCAGGGGACCGCCGAACACTGAAGCTTTCTTT; CDR3: CASRGPPNTEAFF
D: -; size: -; J: TRBJ2-5; V: TRBV7-9; DNA: TGTGCCAGCAGCTCGTGCGGTGCAGAGACCCAGTACTTC; CDR3: CASSSCGAETQYF
D: -; size: -; J: TRBJ2-2; V: TRBV7-9; DNA: TGTGCCAGCAGCTTAGCTTCGCAGAACACCGGGGAGCTGTTTTTT; CDR3: CASSLASQNTGELFF